These 15 T cell receptor beta chains were sequenced from one sample in a study of control samples from healthy donors and cancer patients (dated by TCRdb to about 2020). Receptor libraries were prepared by the immunoSEQ multiplex PCR assay. The clones in this table, taken by TCRdb from immuneACCESS, are in-frame only. Not every clone is retained; where verified, under half of the shortfall comes from an unresolved V gene, and the cause of the rest is unknown. In all, the sample holds roughly 150,000 clones, and just over 85% of those were seen once. The biggest ten clones account for about 1.8% of the sample. What was sequenced was blood. These receptors were obtained from a man younger than 35 in good health.

The chain has TRBV7-2 and TRBJ1-3; D remains unclear. This CDR3 is 14 amino acids long. The V and J ends lost 8 bases and 0 bases respectively, with 11 bases between them. CDR1 is SGHTA, CDR2 FQGNSA, per germline. CDR3 in DNA: TGTGCCAGCGGGAGGGCAAGCTCTGGAAACACCATATATTTT. It is translated as CASGRASSGNTIYF.

V usage is TRBV6-6 and J usage is TRBJ2-3, with D perhaps TRBD2 (5 bases). Germline V CDR1 and CDR2: MNHNY, SVGAGI (reference sequence). The V end lost 8 bases, the J end lost 1 base, and 7 bases lay between the germline ends. The CDR3 is made up of 12 amino acids. CDR3 loop: CASGAGTDTQYF. The CDR3 bases are TGTGCCAGCGGAGCGGGCACAGATACGCAGTATTTT.

This chain joins TRBV27 and TRBJ1-1, with D hard to call. The CDR3 extends over 13 amino acids. Trimming shortened V by 4 bases and J by 1 base, and 7 bases separated the two germline ends. Germline V lookup: CDR1 MNHEY, CDR2 SMNVEV (reference sequence). CDR3 amino acids: CASSSSENTEAFF. Written as DNA, the CDR3 is TGTGCCAGCAGTTCCTCAGAGAACACTGAAGCTTTCTTT.

The rearrangement joins TRBV4-3 to TRBJ1-6, with TRBD1 matching 8 bases. Germline V gene sequence: CDR1 LGHNA, CDR2 YSLEER. This CDR3 comprises 15 residues. J gave up 7 bases and V 0 bases, and 2 bases lay outside the gene matches. The chain's CDR3 is CASSQDWTGNSPLHF. Written as DNA, the CDR3 is TGCGCCAGCAGCCAAGATTGGACAGGGAATTCACCCCTCCACTTT.

The chain is built from TRBV28 and TRBJ2-1; D possibly corresponds to TRBD1 (6 bases). The CDR3 sequence is 12 residues long. Trimming took 7 bases from V and 6 from J, leaving 10 bases between them. Germline CDR1 and CDR2: MDHEN and SYDVKM. For the CDR3, the DNA is TGTGCCAGCATTGCACAGGGCAATGAGCAGTTCTTC. Its protein is CASIAQGNEQFF.

CDR3 protein: CASTPVGTGGFYEQYF. Here the CDR3 DNA reads TGCGCCAGCACGCCGGTGGGGACAGGGGGCTTCTACGAGCAGTACTTC. The rearrangement joins TRBV5-1 to TRBJ2-7, with 12 bases fitting TRBD1. The CDR3 totals 16 residues. Trimming cost V 6 bases and J 3 bases; bases outside gene matches: 10. Germline V CDR1 and CDR2: SGHRS, YFSETQ. Based on the CDR3 plus reference TRBV5-1 and TRBJ2-7, the full variable domain is KAGVTQTPRYLIKTRGQQVTLSCSPISGHRSVSWYQQTPGQGLQFLFEYFSETQRNKGNFPGRFSGRQFSNSRSEMNVSTLELGDSALYLCASTPVGTGGFYEQYFGPGTRLTVT.

The chain recombines TRBV5-6 with TRBJ1-1; tentatively, D is TRBD1 (5 bases). The V end was cut by 4 bases, the J end by 3 bases, with 19 bases between. The CDR3 contains 16 residues. Germline V gene data show CDR1 as SGHDT and CDR2 as YYEEEE. The CDR3 bases are TGTGCCAGCAGCACAAATCTGGGGGGGTTTGACACTGAAGCTTTCTTT. Encoded protein: CASSTNLGGFDTEAFF.

This chain joins TRBV7-2 and TRBJ2-7; 8 nucleotides agree with TRBD1. This CDR3 spans 15 amino acids. Trimming at V came to 0 bases and at J to 3 bases, leaving 4 bases not matched to a gene. The germline V gene has CDR1 SGHTA and CDR2 FQGNSA. This CDR3 reads CASSLAPGQVYEQYF. The CDR3 bases are TGTGCCAGCAGCTTAGCCCCGGGACAGGTCTACGAGCAGTACTTC.

The chain couples TRBV10-1 to TRBJ2-5, with a tentative D call TRBD2 (7 bases). This CDR3 contains 15 residues. V was pared by 6 bases and J by 0 bases, with 14 bases between. Germline V lookup: CDR1 WNHNN, CDR2 SYGVQD (reference sequence). The CDR3 DNA reads as TGCGCCAGCAGCGGTAGAGGGGGGGACCAAGAGACCCAGTACTTC. This translates into CASSGRGGDQETQYF.

The rearrangement uses TRBV7-9 and TRBJ1-1, with D tentatively TRBD1 (5 bases). Germline CDR1 and CDR2: SEHNR and FQNEAQ (reference sequence). This CDR3 spans 14 amino acids. V dropped 5 bases and J dropped 0 bases, with 10 bases sitting between them. CDR3 sequence (DNA): TGTGCCAGCAGCACGGAGGGACTGAACACTGAAGCTTTCTTT. Translation: CASSTEGLNTEAFF.

The chain carries TRBV7-2 and TRBJ2-3; perhaps TRBD1 as D (5 bases). The CDR3 contains 13 residues. From germline, CDR1 is SGHTA and CDR2 FQGNSA. V was pared by 3 bases and J by 3 bases, with 7 bases between. The CDR3 reads CASSFQGTDTQYF. The CDR3 DNA sequence: TGTGCCAGCAGCTTTCAGGGTACAGATACGCAGTATTTT.

The chain carries TRBV5-1 and TRBJ2-7; D is perhaps TRBD2 (6 bases). The V gene's germline CDR1 is SGHRS and CDR2 YFSETQ. The CDR3 spans 14 residues. V was clipped by 1 base and J by 5 bases, with 13 bases between them. The CDR3 DNA follows: TGCGCCAGCAGCTTGATGGGGTGGGGGGACGAGCAGTACTTC. Protein product: CASSLMGWGDEQYF.

This clone appeared a single time. This chain connects TRBV5-8 to TRBJ1-2; D is unresolved. V dropped 6 bases and J dropped 3 bases, with 18 bases sitting between them. The CDR3 consists of 15 residues. From germline, CDR1 is SGHTS and CDR2 YDEGEE. The CDR3 is CASIRIGVRYYGYTF. The DNA for the CDR3 is TGTGCCAGCATCCGAATCGGGGTCCGATACTATGGCTACACCTTC.

The chain joins TRBV4-1 to TRBJ1-1, with 7 bases identical to TRBD1. CDR1 is MGHRA and CDR2 is YSYEKL in the germline V gene. The CDR3 spans 13 residues. Germline trimming cut 1 base from V and 7 bases from J; bases unmatched to any gene: 3. The CDR3, as DNA: TGCGCCAGCAGCCAAGGTGGACAGGATGAAGCTTTCTTT. Translating it yields CASSQGGQDEAFF.

The chain employs TRBV5-1 and TRBJ2-1; a possible D gene is TRBD2 (7 bases). CDR3 length equals 13 residues. CDR1 is SGHRS, CDR2 YFSETQ, per germline. V shed 4 bases and J shed 10 bases, with 15 bases lying between them. This CDR3 is CASSAGGAGEQFF. DNA for the CDR3: TGCGCCAGCAGCGCTGGGGGGGCCGGGGAGCAGTTCTTC.